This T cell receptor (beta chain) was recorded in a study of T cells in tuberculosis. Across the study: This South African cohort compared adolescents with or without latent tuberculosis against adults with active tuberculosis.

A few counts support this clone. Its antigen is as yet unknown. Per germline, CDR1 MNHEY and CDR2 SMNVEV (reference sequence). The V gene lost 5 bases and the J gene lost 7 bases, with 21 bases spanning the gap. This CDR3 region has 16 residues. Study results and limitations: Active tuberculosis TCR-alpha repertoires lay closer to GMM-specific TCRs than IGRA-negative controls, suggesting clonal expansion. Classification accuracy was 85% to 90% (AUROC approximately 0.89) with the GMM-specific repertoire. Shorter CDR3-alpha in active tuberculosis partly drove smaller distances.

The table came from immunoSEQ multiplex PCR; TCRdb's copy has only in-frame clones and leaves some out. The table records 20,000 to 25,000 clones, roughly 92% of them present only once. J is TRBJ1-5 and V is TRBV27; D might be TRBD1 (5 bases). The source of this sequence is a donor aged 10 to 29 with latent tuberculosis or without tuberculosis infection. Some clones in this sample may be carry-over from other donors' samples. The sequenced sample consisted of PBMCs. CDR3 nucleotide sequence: TGTGCCAGCAGTCCTCGACTAGGGGAGGTCAGGCAGCCCCAGCATTTT. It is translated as CASSPRLGEVRQPQHF.